These T cell receptor beta chains were read from a single sample in a study of fetal regulatory T cell absence and autoimmunity. Some clones are missing from TCRdb's copy, which holds only in-frame ones; the method was immunoSEQ multiplex PCR. The repertoire has about 43,000 clones, just under 85% of them found once; the top ten carry about 0.41%. The sample consisted of cord blood. These receptors came from a newborn boy with IPEX syndrome. CDR3s leave out the opening cysteine and the closing phenylalanine or tryptophan. Clone size is given for some rows only: seen once, a few or many times, or a class if the clone is expanded.

V gene	J gene	clone size	CDR3 protein
TRBV19	TRBJ2-3	-	ASRPLSRGVTDTQY
TRBV6-5	TRBJ1-2	-	ASSPDRGHYGYT
TRBV7-5	TRBJ2-5	-	VRSAGPSFRGRKTQY
TRBV27	TRBJ2-2	-	ASSVSGTGVTNTGELF
TRBV2	TRBJ1-3	-	ASRPLDSGNTIY
TRBV19	TRBJ2-5	-	ASSIQGAMETQY
TRBV4-3	TRBJ2-5	-	ASSPLTGQGETQY
TRBV11-3	TRBJ2-6	once	ASSPHGSSGANVLT
TRBV15	TRBJ2-2	-	ATSRVDTGELF
TRBV5-1	TRBJ2-7	few	ASSLVASYEQY
TRBV2	TRBJ2-5	-	ASSQLAGRQETQY
TRBV11-2	TRBJ1-2	few	ASSSTGVGYT
TRBV19	TRBJ1-2	-	ASSPGPYYGYT
TRBV6-6	TRBJ1-1	-	ASSSRADKTRAEAF
TRBV11-3	TRBJ2-5	-	ASSSRTAQETQY
TRBV5-6	TRBJ2-3	-	ASSLGGTQY
TRBV10-3	TRBJ1-2	-	AISPDRGRGYT
TRBV2	TRBJ2-7	-	ASRTGEAYEQY
TRBV10-3	TRBJ2-1	-	AISDRDRGDNEQF
TRBV5-1	TRBJ1-6	-	ASSLGGGVDSPLH
TRBV4-1	TRBJ2-3	-	ASSQVITDTQY
TRBV7-9	TRBJ2-7	-	ASSLKESGRWYEQY
TRBV5-1	TRBJ2-3	-	ASSLVAGGTDTQY
TRBV7-9	TRBJ2-7	-	ASSLEPGTYEQY
TRBV29-1	TRBJ2-3	once	SAAMDRGRVDTQY
TRBV10-1	TRBJ2-2	-	ASSEDRGTGELF
TRBV4-2	TRBJ2-1	-	ASSQDRSSGSYNEQF
TRBV6-1	TRBJ2-3	-	ASSGPLGGDTQY
TRBV7-9	TRBJ1-1	-	ASSLTGTGDKFMNTEAF
TRBV7-2	TRBJ2-2	-	ASSLDRAVTGELF
TRBV6-6	TRBJ2-5	-	ASSGSGTGFQETQY
TRBV4-1	TRBJ1-4	once	ASSPSTGGTNEKLF
TRBV7-6	TRBJ1-3	-	ASSLEGSGNTIY
TRBV23-1	TRBJ2-7	-	ASRPIETGGYEQY
TRBV5-6	TRBJ2-1	-	ASSSGAYNEQF
TRBV7-2	TRBJ1-5	-	ASSSDRDGQPQH
TRBV5-1	TRBJ1-3	-	ASSLAAVSGNTIY
TRBV18	TRBJ2-3	-	ASSQLAGGVTDTQY
TRBV12-5	TRBJ1-1	-	ASGFRDTTEAF
TRBV4-1	TRBJ2-1	-	ASSPRDYPSIEF
TRBV11-2	TRBJ2-3	once	ASSLVAGGPDTQY